The 26 T cell receptor beta chains reported below all come from one sample, sequenced in a study of glioma-infiltrating T cells after dendritic cell vaccination. Sequencing was performed with immunoSEQ multiplex PCR; in TCRdb, only in-frame clones are kept and a portion is missing. The sample has approximately 100,000 clones, 79% seen once. The sequencing used blood, collected before dendritic cell vaccination. The origin of the receptors is a human donor with glioblastoma.

This clone was found a few times. The V gene is TRBV7-8, the J gene TRBJ1-2; tentatively, D is TRBD1 (5 bases). The CDR3 has 11 residues. Germline CDR1 reads SGHVS; CDR2 reads FQNEAQ. V lost 5 bases to trimming and J lost 6 bases, with 7 bases between them. The CDR3 spells CASSPGDGYTF. The CDR3 DNA reads TGTGCCAGCAGCCCGGGGGATGGCTACACCTTC. The full variable domain, its missing parts supplied by reference TRBV7-8 and TRBJ1-2, is GAGVSQSPRYKVAKRGQDVALRCDPISGHVSLFWYQQALGQGPEFLTYFQNEAQLDKSGLPSDRFFAERPEGSVSTLKIQRTQQEDSAVYLCASSPGDGYTFGSGTRLTVV.

The rearrangement uses TRBV27 and TRBJ2-1; 7 bases agree with TRBD2. The V gene's germline CDR1 is MNHEY and CDR2 SMNVEV (reference sequence). The CDR3 covers 16 residues. Trimming cost V 6 bases and J 4 bases; bases outside gene matches: 12. The CDR3 DNA follows: TGTGCCAGCAGGCCCTTTAAGGGAGGGCCTTACAATGAGCAGTTCTTC. Amino acids: CASRPFKGGPYNEQFF.

The chain has TRBV5-4 and TRBJ1-1; 9 bases agree with TRBD1. The CDR3 is 15 residues long. Germline values: CDR1 SGHNT, CDR2 YYREEE (reference sequence). V dropped 4 bases and J dropped 7; count of bases not matched to a gene: 11. The CDR3 nucleotides read TGTGCCAGCAGCCCGGCCGAACAGGGGGCCCGTGAAGCTTTCTTT. Translating it yields CASSPAEQGAREAFF.

The rearrangement uses TRBV6-1 and TRBJ1-5; 8 nucleotides match TRBD1. CDR3 size: 15 residues. Germline V gene data show CDR1 as MNHNS and CDR2 as SASEGT. Trimming at V came to 1 base and at J to 4 bases, leaving 3 bases not matched to a gene. The CDR3 DNA reads TGTGCCAGCAGTGAAGGACAGGGGCAAAATCAGCCCCAGCATTTT. Residues: CASSEGQGQNQPQHF.

The V call is TRBV4-2, the J call TRBJ1-1, with D possibly being TRBD1 (5 bases). Germline lookup yields CDR1 LGHNA and CDR2 YNFKEQ. There are 16 residues in the CDR3. Trimming shortened V by 1 base and J by 3 bases, and 15 bases separated the two germline ends. DNA for the CDR3: TGTGCCAGCAGCCAAGTAGTCTCGCAGGGCTACACTGAAGCTTTCTTT. It is translated as CASSQVVSQGYTEAFF.

The chain joins TRBV28 to TRBJ2-1; TRBD2 agrees at 8 bases. The CDR3 extends over 15 amino acids. From germline, CDR1 is MDHEN and CDR2 SYDVKM. V shed 5 bases, J shed 8 bases, and the junction held 11 bases outside the gene matches. This CDR3 is CASSEGLVFDDEQFF. Here the CDR3 DNA reads TGTGCCAGCAGTGAGGGACTAGTCTTCGACGATGAGCAGTTCTTC.

V and J are TRBV11-3 and TRBJ2-7; the D gene is possibly TRBD2 (5 bases). This CDR3 contains 13 residues. V lost 5 bases to trimming and J lost 0 bases, with 8 bases between them. The germline CDR1 and CDR2 sequences are SGHNT and YENEEA. CDR3: CASSRTHSYEQYF. In nucleotides, the CDR3 is TGTGCCAGCAGCCGGACTCACTCCTACGAGCAGTACTTC.

This clone has just one count. The rearrangement links TRBV19 to TRBJ1-6; TRBD1 matches 10 bases. The CDR3 totals 15 residues. Germline V gene sequence: CDR1 LNHDA, CDR2 SQIVND (reference sequence). Germline trimming cut 5 bases from V and 6 bases from J; bases unmatched to any gene: 4. CDR3: CASSAGQGSNSPLHF. CDR3 DNA sequence: TGTGCCAGTAGTGCGGGACAGGGGTCTAATTCACCCCTCCACTTT.

This clone occurred once. The V gene is TRBV6-5, the J gene TRBJ1-2; TRBD1 matches 7 bases. This CDR3 region has 15 residues. CDR1 and CDR2 (germline): MNHEY, SVGAGI. V shed 5 bases, J shed 8 bases, and the junction held 14 bases outside the gene matches. This CDR3 reads CASSTQITGAGGYTF. In nucleotides, the CDR3 is TGTGCCAGCAGTACCCAAATTACAGGGGCGGGAGGCTACACCTTC.

The chain links TRBV5-1 to TRBJ1-4; 10 bases are a match to TRBD1. The CDR3 has 16 residues. The germline V gene encodes CDR1 SGHRS and CDR2 YFSETQ. V trimming: 4 bases; J trimming: 3 bases; junction bases outside the gene matches: 6. This CDR3 is CASSTGQGRANEKLFF. The CDR3, as DNA: TGCGCCAGCAGCACGGGACAGGGGAGGGCTAATGAAAAACTGTTTTTT.

The rearrangement uses TRBV7-8 and TRBJ2-5; no reliable D call. Near its end, the DNA agrees better with TRBJ2-7, so the J call may be wrong. In germline, CDR1 is SGHVS, CDR2 FQNEAQ. The CDR3 is 12 amino acids. The CDR3, as DNA: TGTGCCAGCAGCTTAGCGAACTACGAGCAGTACTTC. It is translated as CASSLANYEQYF.

The CDR3 loop is CSVSWGTGGFGSGGYTF. DNA for the CDR3: TGCAGCGTCTCTTGGGGGACAGGAGGTTTCGGCTCGGGGGGCTACACCTTC. This chain uses TRBV29-1 with TRBJ1-2; 8 bases line up with TRBD1. CDR3 length: 17 residues. Germline V CDR1 and CDR2: SQVTM, ANQGSEA. V was pared by 6 bases and J by 8 bases, with 23 bases of the junction left unmatched.

The chain joins TRBV28 to TRBJ2-3; 7 bases line up with TRBD1. The CDR3 contains 14 residues. From germline, CDR1 is MDHEN and CDR2 SYDVKM. With V trimmed by 5 bases and J by 4 bases, 6 bases remained unmatched. CDR3: CASSTYRGADTQYF. In DNA, the CDR3 is TGTGCCAGCAGTACTTACAGGGGCGCAGATACGCAGTATTTT. The variable domain in full, with the rest retrieved from reference TRBV28 and TRBJ2-3, is DVKVTQSSRYLVKRTGEKVFLECVQDMDHENMFWYRQDPGLGLRLIYFSYDVKMKEKGDIPEGYSVSREKKERFSLILESASTNQTSMYLCASSTYRGADTQYFGPGTRLTVL.

The chain carries TRBV10-3 and TRBJ1-2, with D possibly matching TRBD1 (6 bases). This CDR3 has 17 residues. Deletions cut 4 bases from V and 5 bases from J, with 23 bases between. Germline V CDR1 and CDR2: ENHRY, SYGVKD. CDR3 nucleotides: TGTGCCATCAGTGGAATGGGGGCCGGCCTGGGCAGGTATGGCTACACCTTC. Its translation: CAISGMGAGLGRYGYTF.

This chain uses TRBV2 with TRBJ1-1, with TRBD1 matching over 8 bases. Germline V CDR1 and CDR2: SNHLY, FYNNEI. Trimming took 6 bases from V and 2 from J; bases not matched to a gene: 17. The CDR3 has 18 amino acids. CDR3 protein: CASRDRVRLLLRNTEAFF. CDR3 nucleotides: TGTGCCAGCAGGGACAGGGTCCGGCTCCTACTCCGAAACACTGAAGCTTTCTTT. Combining the CDR3 with reference TRBV2 and TRBJ1-1 gives the whole variable domain EPEVTQTPSHQVTQMGQEVILRCVPISNHLYFYWYRQILGQKVEFLVSFYNNEISEKSEIFDDQFSVERPDGSNFTLKIRSTKLEDSAMYFCASRDRVRLLLRNTEAFFGQGTRLTVV.

The chain joins TRBV6-1 to TRBJ2-1, with 7 bases that match TRBD1. The CDR3 extends over 15 amino acids. From germline, CDR1 is MNHNS and CDR2 SASEGT. J was trimmed by 4 bases and V by 6 bases; bases with no gene match: 9. This chain's CDR3 is CASSAFDREYNEQFF. Here the CDR3 DNA reads TGTGCCAGCAGCGCGTTCGACAGGGAGTACAATGAGCAGTTCTTC.

This clone was observed a single time. J is TRBJ1-2 and V is TRBV5-1, with unresolved D. Trimming shortened V by 0 bases and J by 0 bases, and 6 bases separated the two germline ends. The germline V gene has CDR1 SGHRS and CDR2 YFSETQ. The CDR3 covers 14 residues. The CDR3 sequence: CASSLAPPNYGYTF. CDR3 sequence (DNA): TGCGCCAGCAGCTTGGCCCCTCCTAACTATGGCTACACCTTC.

The sample holds one count of this clone. This chain uses TRBV5-4 with TRBJ2-1; D perhaps matches TRBD1 (6 bases). CDR3 length: 15 amino acids. Trimming removed 4 bases at V and 2 bases at J, with 13 bases between. CDR1 is SGHNT, CDR2 YYREEE, per germline (reference sequence). The CDR3 bases are TGTGCCAGCAGCCTGACAGGCTATCCCTACAATGAGCAGTTCTTC. This sequence encodes CASSLTGYPYNEQFF.

This clone was counted only a few times. The rearrangement uses TRBV6-5 and TRBJ1-3; a weak D match, TRBD1 (6 bases). With 4 bases removed from V and 1 base from J, the gap between germline ends came to 11 bases. CDR1 and CDR2 (germline): MNHEY, SVGAGI. The CDR3 is 15 amino acids. For the CDR3, the DNA is TGTGCCAGCAGTTCTCTCGACAGGTCTGGAAACACCATATATTTT. It yields the protein CASSSLDRSGNTIYF.

The V gene is TRBV7-3, the J gene TRBJ2-1; 7 positions agree with TRBD2. Germline V gene data show CDR1 as SGHTA and CDR2 as FQGTGA. V shed 5 bases and J 4 bases; nucleotides not matched to a gene: 17. The CDR3 runs to 18 residues. In DNA, the CDR3 is TGTGCCAGCAGCGGACCTAGCGGCTCTTATTACCTTTACAATGAGCAGTTCTTC. Protein: CASSGPSGSYYLYNEQFF. The full variable domain, in which reference TRBV7-3 and TRBJ2-1 provide the parts outside the CDR3, is GAGVSQTPSNKVTEKGKYVELRCDPISGHTALYWYRQSLGQGPEFLIYFQGTGAADDSGLPNDRFFAVRPEGSVSTLKIQRTERGDSAVYLCASSGPSGSYYLYNEQFFGPGTRLTVL.

The count of this clone is one. This sequence joins TRBV19 and TRBJ2-3; D not certain. There are 11 residues in the CDR3. V lost 6 bases and J lost 8, with 9 bases in between. Germline CDR1 is LNHDA and CDR2 is SQIVND (reference sequence). The CDR3 protein is CASSEPGTQYF. For the CDR3, the DNA is TGTGCCAGTAGCGAGCCAGGTACGCAGTATTTT.

The chain has TRBV6-8 and TRBJ2-3; D remains unclear. The CDR3 is made up of 12 amino acids. V shed 4 bases and J shed 6 bases, with 8 bases lying between them. Germline assignment: CDR1 MNHGY and CDR2 SAAAGT. CDR3: CASSLPGDTQYF. The CDR3 DNA is TGTGCCAGCAGTTTACCCGGGGATACGCAGTATTTT.

In DNA, the CDR3 is TGTGCCAGCAGCGCGGGACGACTAGCGGCGGAAGAGACCCAGTACTTC. This gives the protein CASSAGRLAAEETQYF. The rearrangement uses TRBV9 and TRBJ2-5; TRBD2 agrees at 9 bases. CDR1 and CDR2 (germline): SGDLS, YYNGEE. The CDR3 loop spans 16 amino acids. Germline trimming cut 3 bases from V and 3 bases from J; bases unmatched to any gene: 9. The entire variable domain, with the rest obtained from reference TRBV9 and TRBJ2-5, is as follows: DSGVTQTPKHLITATGQRVTLRCSPRSGDLSVYWYQQSLDQGLQFLIQYYNGEERAKGNILERFSAQQFPDLHSELNLSSLELGDSALYFCASSAGRLAAEETQYFGPGTRLLVL.

This clone was detected once. The chain's CDR3 is CASSLSNQETQYF. CDR3 DNA sequence: TGTGCCAGCAGCTTAAGCAATCAAGAGACCCAGTACTTC. V usage is TRBV7-9 and J usage is TRBJ2-5, with D hard to call. Germline V CDR1 and CDR2: SEHNR, FQNEAQ (reference sequence). V lost 2 bases and J lost 2, with 6 bases in between. The CDR3 runs to 13 residues.

V usage is TRBV6-5 and J usage is TRBJ1-5; D is unresolved. There are 14 residues in the CDR3. V was pared by 5 bases and J by 7 bases, with 15 bases between. The V gene's germline CDR1 is MNHEY and CDR2 SVGAGI. CDR3 loop: CASSRGMNGQPQHF. The CDR3 bases are TGTGCCAGCAGTCGCGGGATGAACGGACAGCCCCAGCATTTT.

The V call is TRBV6-1, the J call TRBJ1-5; D is perhaps TRBD1 (6 bases). V lost 6 bases to trimming and J lost 3 bases, with 15 bases between them. Germline V CDR1 and CDR2: MNHNS, SASEGT. There are 15 residues in the CDR3. DNA for the CDR3: TGTGCCAGCAGCCTTATGGGGGCCAACAATCAGCCCCAGCATTTT. It codes for CASSLMGANNQPQHF.